One sample yielded the 28 T cell receptor beta chains listed below, sequenced in a study of cytomegalovirus exposure and HLA in healthy donors. In the PCR, 60 Vbeta and 13 Jbeta primers were used. Clones were sequenced by immunoSEQ multiplex PCR, and TCRdb holds only the in-frame ones, with some missing. The profile shows 150,000 or so clones, about 77% of them singletons. The sequenced sample consisted of PBMCs. The receptor source for this set is a man aged 18 to 29 in good health and CMV-seropositive.

The rearrangement uses TRBV10-3 and TRBJ2-2, with D perhaps matching TRBD2 (5 bases). Germline V CDR1 and CDR2: ENHRY, SYGVKD. The CDR3 is 14 amino acids. The V end was cut by 10 bases, the J end by 2 bases, with 14 bases between. CDR3 sequence reads: CATPELANTGELFF. The CDR3, as DNA: TGTGCCACGCCGGAGCTAGCTAACACCGGGGAGCTGTTTTTT.

V is TRBV7-9 and J is TRBJ1-1, with D unresolved. Trimming shortened V by 3 bases and J by 1 base, and 9 bases separated the two germline ends. Per the germline V gene, CDR1 is SEHNR and CDR2 is FQNEAQ (reference sequence). The CDR3 totals 14 residues. In DNA form, the CDR3 reads TGTGCCAGCAGCTTCTTGCCAGGGAACACTGAAGCTTTCTTT. Its translation is CASSFLPGNTEAFF. Complete variable domain (other parts from reference TRBV7-9 and TRBJ1-1): DTGVSQNPRHKITKRGQNVTFRCDPISEHNRLYWYRQTLGQGPEFLTYFQNEAQLEKSRLLSDRFSAERPKGSFSTLEIQRTEQGDSAMYLCASSFLPGNTEAFFGQGTRLTVV.

The rearrangement joins TRBV5-1 to TRBJ2-5; D is undetermined. The CDR3 spans 14 residues. The germline V gene has CDR1 SGHRS and CDR2 YFSETQ. Trimming shortened V by 1 base and J by 0 bases, and 7 bases separated the two germline ends. The CDR3 sequence is CASSLQSYQETQYF. The CDR3 DNA reads TGCGCCAGCAGCTTGCAATCATACCAAGAGACCCAGTACTTC. Full variable domain (missing parts from reference TRBV5-1 and TRBJ2-5): KAGVTQTPRYLIKTRGQQVTLSCSPISGHRSVSWYQQTPGQGLQFLFEYFSETQRNKGNFPGRFSGRQFSNSRSEMNVSTLELGDSALYLCASSLQSYQETQYFGPGTRLLVL.

The V call is TRBV5-1, the J call TRBJ2-7; D might be TRBD1 (5 bases). CDR3 length: 14 residues. Germline V lookup: CDR1 SGHRS, CDR2 YFSETQ. V lost 0 bases and J lost 5, with 12 bases in between. The CDR3 DNA reads TGCGCCAGCAGCTTGGGCTGGGGCGTCGACGAGCAGTACTTC. It encodes CASSLGWGVDEQYF.

V is TRBV11-2 and J is TRBJ1-5, with D hard to call. This CDR3 comprises 14 residues. V lost 6 bases to trimming and J lost 3 bases, with 12 bases between them. CDR1 is SGHAT, CDR2 FQNNGV, per germline. The CDR3 DNA sequence: TGTGCCAGCAGAACACCAGGCCCCAATCAGCCCCAGCATTTT. Protein product: CASRTPGPNQPQHF.

The V and J genes are TRBV7-9 and TRBJ2-2; weak D call: TRBD2 (6 bases). The CDR3 has 16 residues. V was clipped by 5 bases and J by 1 base, with 14 bases between them. Per germline, CDR1 SEHNR and CDR2 FQNEAQ (reference sequence). In DNA, the CDR3 is TGTGCCAGCAGCCTCCTAGTGGGGGGGAACACCGGGGAGCTGTTTTTT. Encoded protein: CASSLLVGGNTGELFF. Full variable domain (outside the CDR3, taken from reference TRBV7-9 and TRBJ2-2): DTGVSQNPRHKITKRGQNVTFRCDPISEHNRLYWYRQTLGQGPEFLTYFQNEAQLEKSRLLSDRFSAERPKGSFSTLEIQRTEQGDSAMYLCASSLLVGGNTGELFFGEGSRLTVL.

The chain links TRBV28 to TRBJ1-2, with 7 bases that match TRBD1. CDR3 length equals 16 residues. The trim removed 6 bases at V and 4 bases at J, leaving 14 bases unmatched. Germline V gene data show CDR1 as MDHEN and CDR2 as SYDVKM. The CDR3 DNA follows: TGTGCCAGCAGCCCCGACAGGGCTTCTATGGTCTATGGCTACACCTTC. The encoded protein is CASSPDRASMVYGYTF.

The gene calls are TRBV2 and TRBJ1-4; TRBD1 might be the D (5 bases). CDR1 and CDR2 (germline): SNHLY, FYNNEI. This CDR3 is 15 amino acids long. V was shortened by 2 bases and J by 2 bases, with 9 bases between the two germline ends. The CDR3 reads CASSELRGTNEKLFF. CDR3 coding DNA: TGTGCCAGCAGTGAACTCCGGGGGACTAATGAAAAACTGTTTTTT. The whole variable domain, filled in from reference TRBV2 and TRBJ1-4, reads EPEVTQTPSHQVTQMGQEVILRCVPISNHLYFYWYRQILGQKVEFLVSFYNNEISEKSEIFDDQFSVERPDGSNFTLKIRSTKLEDSAMYFCASSELRGTNEKLFFGSGTQLSVL.

Regarding this clone: Other DNA sequences in the same sample also yield this CDR3. This rearrangement joins TRBV2 to TRBJ2-2, with D unresolved. With 5 bases removed from V and 3 bases from J, the gap between germline ends came to 4 bases. From germline, CDR1 is SNHLY and CDR2 FYNNEI. The CDR3 totals 12 residues. The chain's CDR3 is CASSLDTGELFF. CDR3 nucleotide sequence: TGTGCCAGCAGTTTAGACACCGGGGAGCTGTTTTTT. Full variable domain (remainder filled in from reference TRBV2 and TRBJ2-2): EPEVTQTPSHQVTQMGQEVILRCVPISNHLYFYWYRQILGQKVEFLVSFYNNEISEKSEIFDDQFSVERPDGSNFTLKIRSTKLEDSAMYFCASSLDTGELFFGEGSRLTVL.

The J gene is TRBJ1-5, the V gene TRBV12-5; D is undetermined. V was shortened by 5 bases and J by 4 bases, with 9 bases between the two germline ends. From germline, CDR1 is LGHNT and CDR2 FRNRAP. The CDR3 runs to 13 residues. The CDR3 coding sequence is TGTGCTAGTGGTGATCCTGAGAATCAGCCCCAGCATTTT. Residues: CASGDPENQPQHF.

The DNA for the CDR3 is TGTGCCACCCGACAGGGCTACAATGAGCAGTTCTTC. Protein sequence: CATRQGYNEQFF. The chain employs TRBV28 and TRBJ2-1; TRBD1 matches at 7 bases. From germline, CDR1 is MDHEN and CDR2 SYDVKM. Unmatched junction bases numbered 3, after V lost 10 bases and J lost 3 bases. CDR3 length equals 12 residues.

This clone was seen a single time. The genes are TRBV10-2 and TRBJ1-1, with D maybe TRBD1 (6 bases). Germline CDR1 is WSHSY and CDR2 is SAAADI. The CDR3 length is 15 residues. V lost 6 bases, J lost 1 base, and 15 bases lay in between. The CDR3 DNA reads as TGCGCCAGCAGGGGGAGGGGGGGGAGGAACACTGAAGCTTTCTTT. It translates to CASRGRGGRNTEAFF.

The CDR3 reads CASSLDSSYEQYF. DNA of the CDR3: TGTGCCAGCAGCTTAGACAGCTCCTACGAGCAGTACTTC. The chain combines TRBV7-8 with TRBJ2-7; no clear D gene. CDR1 and CDR2 (germline): SGHVS, FQNEAQ. This CDR3 is built from 13 residues. Between the trimmed V and J ends, which lost 1 base and 0 bases, there was a span of 4 bases.

The gene calls are TRBV11-2 and TRBJ2-3; 9 positions match TRBD2. The CDR3 runs 19 residues. In germline, CDR1 is SGHAT, CDR2 FQNNGV. Germline trimming cut 6 bases from V and 2 bases from J; bases unmatched to any gene: 18. CDR3 sequence: CASRDGEFGAGGTTDTQYF. The CDR3, as DNA: TGTGCCAGCAGGGATGGGGAGTTCGGGGCGGGAGGGACCACAGATACGCAGTATTTT.

The CDR3 spells CASSSETGGLYGYTF. The CDR3 DNA reads as TGTGCCAGCAGCTCGGAGACAGGGGGGCTCTATGGCTACACCTTC. This chain links TRBV27 with TRBJ1-2, with TRBD1 matching over 9 bases. Germline V gene sequence: CDR1 MNHEY, CDR2 SMNVEV (reference sequence). Trimming took 6 bases from V and 4 from J; bases not matched to a gene: 9. This CDR3 spans 15 amino acids.

This chain connects TRBV5-6 to TRBJ2-7; TRBD1 agrees at 8 bases. The V gene end was trimmed by 3 bases and the J gene end by 1 base; junction bases not matched to a gene: 6. Germline CDR1 and CDR2: SGHDT and YYEEEE. The CDR3 is 15 amino acids. In DNA, the CDR3 is TGTGCCAGCAGCTCCGCCGGGACAGGATCCTACGAGCAGTACTTC. Translated: CASSSAGTGSYEQYF.

V gene TRBV5-6 combines with J gene TRBJ2-2; 8 positions match TRBD1. After removal of 4 bases from V and 7 bases from J, the junction contained 12 bases not matched to a gene. Per the germline V gene, CDR1 is SGHDT and CDR2 is YYEEEE. This CDR3 has 16 residues. The CDR3 bases are TGTGCCAGCAGCGTGGGACAGGTGCGGTTGAGCGGGGAGCTGTTTTTT. It yields the protein CASSVGQVRLSGELFF.

The chain links TRBV5-1 to TRBJ2-5; a weak D match, TRBD1 (6 bases). This CDR3 spans 15 amino acids. Trimming shortened V by 2 bases and J by 2 bases, and 13 bases separated the two germline ends. Germline V gene data show CDR1 as SGHRS and CDR2 as YFSETQ. CDR3 sequence reads: CASSFEWGPQETQYF. The DNA for the CDR3 is TGCGCCAGCAGCTTCGAGTGGGGGCCTCAAGAGACCCAGTACTTC.

The genes are TRBV10-1 and TRBJ1-1, with 7 bases lining up with TRBD1. Germline-derived CDR1 and CDR2 are WNHNN and SYGVQD (reference sequence). V dropped 3 bases and J dropped 3; count of bases not matched to a gene: 7. This CDR3 comprises 15 residues. The chain's CDR3 is CASSERQTGYTEAFF. The DNA of the CDR3 is TGCGCCAGCAGTGAAAGGCAGACAGGGTACACTGAAGCTTTCTTT.

The rearrangement uses TRBV7-9 and TRBJ2-2; 7 nucleotides line up with TRBD2. Germline values: CDR1 SEHNR, CDR2 FQNEAQ (reference sequence). V gave up 4 bases and J gave up 3 bases; unmatched junction bases: 8. The CDR3 spans 16 residues. The CDR3 region is CASSSLGGLDTGELFF. The CDR3 bases are TGTGCCAGCAGCTCCCTGGGGGGGTTGGACACCGGGGAGCTGTTTTTT.

This clone was seen a handful of times. The V call is TRBV28, the J call TRBJ1-2, with 8 bases fitting TRBD1. CDR3 length equals 14 residues. V dropped 7 bases and J dropped 8; count of bases not matched to a gene: 12. Looked up from germline, CDR1 is MDHEN and CDR2 is SYDVKM. The chain's CDR3 is CASKRQGRVGGYTF. The CDR3 nucleotides are TGTGCCAGCAAAAGACAGGGGAGGGTGGGGGGCTACACCTTC.

The V call is TRBV4-3, the J call TRBJ2-3; D perhaps matches TRBD2 (5 bases). This CDR3 is 21 amino acids long. The V end was cut by 1 base, the J end by 2 bases, with 28 bases between. Germline loops: CDR1 LGHNA, CDR2 YSLEER. This CDR3 is CASSQGSHGDPQDWVTDTQYF. The CDR3, as DNA: TGCGCCAGCAGCCAAGGATCCCACGGCGACCCCCAGGACTGGGTCACAGATACGCAGTATTTT.

V usage is TRBV6-5 and J usage is TRBJ1-1; D unresolved. This CDR3 is 13 amino acids long. The V gene's germline CDR1 is MNHEY and CDR2 SVGAGI. The ends were cut back, 6 bases at V and 3 bases at J, with 11 bases in the middle. CDR3 sequence reads: CASSAGTHTEAFF. Written as DNA, the CDR3 is TGTGCCAGCAGCGCAGGCACCCACACTGAAGCTTTCTTT.

The chain is built from TRBV7-9 and TRBJ1-2, with TRBD1 as a possible D gene (5 bases). Between the trimmed V and J ends, which lost 1 base and 5 bases, there was a span of 23 bases. There are 18 residues in the CDR3. In germline, CDR1 is SEHNR, CDR2 FQNEAQ (reference sequence). CDR3 DNA sequence: TGTGCCAGCAGCTTAGTTCAAAGGGGTAGAGGACGGAGATATGGCTACACCTTC. This translates into CASSLVQRGRGRRYGYTF. Full variable domain (missing parts from reference TRBV7-9 and TRBJ1-2): DTGVSQNPRHKITKRGQNVTFRCDPISEHNRLYWYRQTLGQGPEFLTYFQNEAQLEKSRLLSDRFSAERPKGSFSTLEIQRTEQGDSAMYLCASSLVQRGRGRRYGYTFGSGTRLTVV.

The CDR3 loop reads CASSLLGGDEQYF. CDR3 coding DNA: TGTGCCAGCAGCTTATTGGGAGGGGACGAGCAGTACTTC. The chain has TRBV7-3 and TRBJ2-7; 7 bases match TRBD2. The CDR3 is 13 residues long. Germline V gives CDR1 SGHTA, CDR2 FQGTGA. Losses at the gene ends were 2 bases for V and 5 bases for J; bases not matched to a gene: 3.

The chain employs TRBV5-1 and TRBJ1-3, with D unclear. The CDR3 length is 15 residues. The germline V gene encodes CDR1 SGHRS and CDR2 YFSETQ. V was cut by 7 bases and J by 4 bases, with 18 bases left in between. The CDR3 spells CASGEGSAFGNTIYF. The CDR3 nucleotides are TGCGCCAGCGGGGAGGGATCGGCCTTCGGAAACACCATATATTTT.

Remarks on this clone: The junction differs from germline at one of its ends, possibly a read error. This rearrangement joins TRBV20-1 to TRBJ2-1; 7 bases agree with TRBD2. The germline V gene encodes CDR1 DFQATT and CDR2 SNEGSKA (reference sequence). The CDR3 is 11 residues long. The CDR3 DNA reads TGCAGTGCTGGGGAGGGGAATGGGCAGTTCTTC. This gives the protein CSAGEGNGQFF.

The V call is TRBV27, the J call TRBJ1-6; maybe TRBD1 (6 bases). Germline-derived CDR1 and CDR2 are MNHEY and SMNVEV (reference sequence). The CDR3 covers 14 residues. V dropped 5 bases and J dropped 8 bases, with 13 bases sitting between them. CDR3 sequence: CASSPAGADSPLHF. The CDR3 DNA follows: TGTGCCAGCAGTCCCGCGGGGGCTGATTCACCCCTCCACTTT.